What follows is one T cell receptor (beta chain) and its context. The antigen is not known. This entry belongs to a study of CD8 T cells in ankylosing spondylitis. Study results and limitations: In ankylosing spondylitis patients, matched synovial fluid reportedly showed significant enrichment of disease-linked clones.

TCRdb re-called the 5' RACE reads through MiXCR, storing one row per CDR3 protein. The table includes roughly 240,000 distinct CDR3 sequences, 32% detected once. The CDR3 has 13 amino acids. V lost 6 bases to trimming and J lost 3 bases; unmatched junction nucleotides: 4. Germline V gives CDR1 DFQATT, CDR2 SNEGSKA (reference sequence). The chain recombines TRBV20-1 with TRBJ2-3; 9 positions agree with TRBD2. The receptor was isolated from a male donor with ankylosing spondylitis or in good health (not recorded which). The sequenced sample was blood, either unsorted or a sorted T cell fraction (not recorded which). CDR3: CSARGGVTDTQYF. DNA of the CDR3: TGCAGTGCCCGCGGGGGGGTAACAGATACGCAGTATTTT.